What follows are 17 T cell receptor beta chains derived from one specimen sequenced in a study of cytomegalovirus exposure and HLA in healthy donors (dated by TCRdb to the late 2010s). Libraries were built with the immunoSEQ multiplex PCR assay. The multiplex PCR relied on a mix of 60 forward primers for TCR Vbeta segments and 13 reverse primers for TCR Jbeta segments. Imported from immuneACCESS, the table was reduced by TCRdb to in-frame sequences with V and J called. These copies leave out some clones; in studies compared against another copy, an unresolved V gene accounts for under half, and the cause of the remainder is not known. This sample holds around 140,000 clones; roughly 82% were observed only once. The ten largest clones capture about 3.4% of the sample. The specimen was PBMCs. These receptor sequences come from a man between 18 and 35 years old in good health and CMV-seropositive.

The chain uses TRBV20-1 and TRBJ1-1; D unclear. The V gene lost 6 bases and the J gene lost 5 bases, with 10 bases spanning the gap. CDR3 size: 11 residues. From germline, CDR1 is DFQATT and CDR2 SNEGSKA (reference sequence). CDR3 in DNA: TGCAGTGCGCTACCATGGACTGAAGCTTTCTTT. This sequence encodes CSALPWTEAFF.

This clone was seen only a few times. The rearrangement joins TRBV30 to TRBJ2-5; maybe TRBD1 (6 bases). CDR1 is GTSNPN and CDR2 is SVGIG in the germline V gene (reference sequence). The germline V and J ends were trimmed by 2 bases and 2 bases, with 9 bases remaining between them. CDR3 length: 13 residues. CDR3 protein: CAWSRGQQETQYF. The CDR3 DNA is TGTGCCTGGAGTCGAGGACAGCAAGAGACCCAGTACTTC.

This sequence joins TRBV28 and TRBJ2-1; TRBD2 aligns across 9 bases. Unmatched junction bases numbered 6, after V lost 3 bases and J lost 3 bases. Germline CDR1 is MDHEN and CDR2 is SYDVKM. The CDR3 loop spans 16 amino acids. This CDR3 reads CASSFPTSGFYNEQFF. DNA of the CDR3: TGTGCCAGCAGTTTCCCGACTAGCGGATTCTACAATGAGCAGTTCTTC.

The V and J genes are TRBV28 and TRBJ1-2, with TRBD1 identical over 9 bases. Unmatched junction bases numbered 5, after V lost 1 base and J lost 5 bases. The V gene's germline CDR1 is MDHEN and CDR2 SYDVKM. CDR3 size: 15 residues. The CDR3 is CASSLSRTGVYGYTF. The DNA of the CDR3 is TGTGCCAGCAGTTTATCCCGGACAGGGGTTTATGGCTACACCTTC.

This sequence joins TRBV27 and TRBJ2-3; TRBD1 might be the D (6 bases). Per the germline V gene, CDR1 is MNHEY and CDR2 is SMNVEV (reference sequence). V was clipped by 0 bases and J by 11 bases, with 12 bases between them. The CDR3 consists of 13 residues. CDR3 DNA sequence: TGTGCCAGCAGTTTATCGGGGGCGAGGGGGCAGTATTTT. Its protein product is CASSLSGARGQYF.

The V and J genes are TRBV19 and TRBJ2-3, with D possibly being TRBD2 (6 bases). The CDR3 has 15 amino acids. CDR1 LNHDA and CDR2 SQIVND come from the germline V gene (reference sequence). With 5 bases removed from V and 0 bases from J, the gap between germline ends came to 12 bases. The CDR3 here is CASSSGSGSTDTQYF. DNA of the CDR3: TGTGCCAGTAGTTCCGGGAGCGGCAGCACAGATACGCAGTATTTT.

The chain uses TRBV5-1 and TRBJ1-1, with D maybe TRBD1 (6 bases). Germline V gene data show CDR1 as SGHRS and CDR2 as YFSETQ. V lost 4 bases, J lost 2 bases, and 18 bases lay in between. The CDR3 loop spans 16 amino acids. This chain's CDR3 is CASSPYEAGDNTEAFF. The CDR3 DNA reads TGCGCCAGCAGCCCCTACGAAGCAGGGGACAACACTGAAGCTTTCTTT. Looking up the rest from reference TRBV5-1 and TRBJ1-1 gives the full variable domain: KAGVTQTPRYLIKTRGQQVTLSCSPISGHRSVSWYQQTPGQGLQFLFEYFSETQRNKGNFPGRFSGRQFSNSRSEMNVSTLELGDSALYLCASSPYEAGDNTEAFFGQGTRLTVV.

There are a few counts of this clone. The CDR3 sequence is CASTISGLGYNEQFF. The CDR3 region has the DNA TGTGCCAGCACCATAAGCGGGCTTGGTTACAATGAGCAGTTCTTC. V gene TRBV6-1 combines with J gene TRBJ2-1; perhaps TRBD2 as D (6 bases). This CDR3 region has 15 residues. Between the trimmed V and J ends, which lost 7 bases and 4 bases, there was a span of 17 bases. Germline CDR1 and CDR2: MNHNS and SASEGT.

The chain links TRBV6-5 to TRBJ2-1, with 9 nucleotides matching TRBD1. The CDR3 has 14 residues. V shed 6 bases and J 10 bases; nucleotides not matched to a gene: 10. From germline, CDR1 is MNHEY and CDR2 SVGAGI. The CDR3 spells CASSRKVDRGEQFF. The CDR3, as DNA: TGTGCCAGCAGCAGGAAGGTGGACAGGGGCGAGCAGTTCTTC.

V is TRBV7-3 and J is TRBJ1-1, with 7 bases that match TRBD1. CDR1 is SGHTA and CDR2 is FQGTGA in the germline V gene. The CDR3 contains 14 residues. The J segment lost 2 bases and the V segment lost 5 bases, leaving 5 bases of the junction unmatched. The CDR3 DNA reads TGTGCCAGCAGCCCCGGGACAGTAAACACTGAAGCTTTCTTT. It specifies CASSPGTVNTEAFF.

This clone was detected only once. The rearrangement uses TRBV7-9 and TRBJ1-1; possibly TRBD1 for D (5 bases). The CDR3 length is 13 residues. Per germline, CDR1 SEHNR and CDR2 FQNEAQ (reference sequence). Trimming shortened V by 4 bases and J by 4 bases, and 10 bases separated the two germline ends. CDR3 sequence: CASSSSGGTEAFF. As DNA, the CDR3 is TGTGCCAGCAGCTCCTCGGGGGGCACTGAAGCTTTCTTT.

This sequence joins TRBV7-9 and TRBJ1-2, with 9 bases matching TRBD1. Germline V gene lookup returns CDR1 SEHNR and CDR2 FQNEAQ (reference sequence). This CDR3 spans 15 amino acids. V was pared by 5 bases and J by 4 bases, with 8 bases of the junction left unmatched. In DNA form, the CDR3 reads TGTGCCAGCAGCCCCGGGACAGGGTATAGCTATGGCTACACCTTC. Its translation: CASSPGTGYSYGYTF.

The chain links TRBV18 to TRBJ2-7; the match to TRBD2 covers 8 bases. V was pared by 6 bases and J by 0 bases, with 16 bases of the junction left unmatched. This CDR3 contains 18 residues. The germline V gene encodes CDR1 KGHSH and CDR2 LQKENI. CDR3 in amino acids: CASSPLTQGLGISYEQYF. The CDR3 nucleotides read TGTGCCAGCTCCCCCCTGACCCAGGGACTAGGAATCTCCTACGAGCAGTACTTC.

This sequence joins TRBV7-9 and TRBJ2-2; D ambiguous. CDR1 is SEHNR and CDR2 is FQNEAQ in the germline V gene (reference sequence). V was clipped by 2 bases and J by 3 bases, with 13 bases between them. The CDR3 contains 16 residues. CDR3 protein: CASSLRSLIYTGELFF. The CDR3 DNA reads as TGTGCCAGCAGCTTAAGGAGCTTAATTTACACCGGGGAGCTGTTTTTT.

The chain is built from TRBV9 and TRBJ2-3, with D unclear. The ends were cut back, 6 bases at V and 4 bases at J, with 9 bases in the middle. The CDR3 is 12 residues long. Germline loops: CDR1 SGDLS, CDR2 YYNGEE. This CDR3 is CASTLHSDTQYF. Here the CDR3 DNA reads TGTGCCAGCACCTTACATTCAGATACGCAGTATTTT.

This clone appeared a few times. CDR3 sequence (DNA): TGCGCCAGCAGCTTGGGACCCGAGGGGGCTAACTATGGCTACACCTTC. Amino acid sequence: CASSLGPEGANYGYTF. The chain joins TRBV5-1 to TRBJ1-2; tentative D call: TRBD1 (6 bases). Germline V gene sequence: CDR1 SGHRS, CDR2 YFSETQ. There are 16 residues in the CDR3. V dropped 0 bases and J dropped 0 bases, with 12 bases sitting between them.

This CDR3 reads CATSSTEQQDYYEQYF. In nucleotides, the CDR3 is TGTGCCACCAGCAGCACTGAACAACAGGACTACTACGAGCAGTACTTC. This rearrangement joins TRBV15 to TRBJ2-7, with TRBD2 as a possible D gene (6 bases). Between the trimmed V and J ends, which lost 3 bases and 3 bases, there was a span of 18 bases. Germline values: CDR1 LNHNV, CDR2 YYDKDF (reference sequence). This CDR3 is built from 16 residues.